This paragraph covers one T cell receptor beta chain sequence. The record originates from a study of control samples from healthy donors and cancer patients. Using immunoSEQ multiplex PCR, the repertoire was profiled, and TCRdb retains in-frame clones only, with some absent. The sample has some 110,000 clones, about four fifths seen once. CDR1 and CDR2 (germline): KGHDR, SFDVKD. This CDR3 comprises 13 residues. V was pared by 5 bases and J by 6 bases, with 3 bases of the junction left unmatched. This sequence joins TRBV24-1 and TRBJ2-1; 7 bases are shared with TRBD1. Sequencing was performed on blood. The TCR sequence derives from a woman aged 45-59 years in good health. The CDR3 protein is CATSGQGLNEQFF. The CDR3 DNA sequence: TGTGCCACCAGTGGACAGGGCCTCAATGAGCAGTTCTTC.